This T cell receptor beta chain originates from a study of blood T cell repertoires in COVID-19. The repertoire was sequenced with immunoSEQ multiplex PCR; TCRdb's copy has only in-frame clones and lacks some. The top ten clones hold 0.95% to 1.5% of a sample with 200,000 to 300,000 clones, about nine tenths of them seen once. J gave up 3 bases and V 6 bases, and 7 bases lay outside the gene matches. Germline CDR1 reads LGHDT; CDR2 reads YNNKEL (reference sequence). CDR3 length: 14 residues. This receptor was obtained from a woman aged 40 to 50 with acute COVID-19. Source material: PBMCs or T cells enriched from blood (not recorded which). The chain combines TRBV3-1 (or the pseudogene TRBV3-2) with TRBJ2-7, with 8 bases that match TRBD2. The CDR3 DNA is TGTGCCAGCAGGACCCCGCGGGAGGACTACGAGCAGTACGTC. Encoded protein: CASRTPREDYEQYV.